This TCR beta chain comes out of a study of T cells in Graves' hyperthyroidism and ophthalmopathy. Study background: Specimen type is peripheral blood, collected at initial diagnosis prior to any treatment.

The CDR3 sequence is 13 residues long. Per germline, CDR1 SQVTM and CDR2 ANQGSEA. V dropped 4 bases and J dropped 4 bases, with 13 bases sitting between them. What was amplified from RNA transcripts were TCR beta CDR3 regions. A set of HTBI primers served as the primers for a first-round RT-PCR of the TCR CDR3. Each CDR3 protein gets one entry after TCRdb re-called the multiplex PCR reads with MiXCR. The data show 800,000 or so distinct CDR3 sequences, about 38% seen once. Thyroid ultrasound, orbital computed tomography, clinical symptoms, and serum thyroxine and TRAb underpinned diagnoses. With regard to this clonotype: Just one base apart from a much larger clone, this may be a read error. No conserved phenylalanine or tryptophan ends this CDR3, so it is likely a read error.

The rearrangement links TRBV29-1 to TRBJ1-1; D might be TRBD1 (6 bases). The clonotype originates from a young man with Graves' hyperthyroidism. Specimen: blood. CDR3 DNA sequence: TGCAGCGTTGTATCCGGGGGCCCCACTGAAGCTTTCATT. This sequence encodes CSVVSGGPTEAFI.